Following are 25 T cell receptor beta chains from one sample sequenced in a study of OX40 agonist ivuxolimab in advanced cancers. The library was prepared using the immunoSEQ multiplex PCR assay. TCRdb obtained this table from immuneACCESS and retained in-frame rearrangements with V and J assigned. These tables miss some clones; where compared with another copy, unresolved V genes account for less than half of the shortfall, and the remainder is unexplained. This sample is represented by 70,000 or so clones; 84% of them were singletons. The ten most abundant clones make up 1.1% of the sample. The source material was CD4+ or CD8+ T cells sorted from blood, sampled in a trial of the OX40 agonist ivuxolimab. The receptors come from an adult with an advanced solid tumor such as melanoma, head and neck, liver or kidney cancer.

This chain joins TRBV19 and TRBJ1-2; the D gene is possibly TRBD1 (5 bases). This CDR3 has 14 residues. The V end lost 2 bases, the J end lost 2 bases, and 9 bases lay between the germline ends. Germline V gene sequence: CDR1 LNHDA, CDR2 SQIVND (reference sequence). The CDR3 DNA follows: TGTGCCAGTAGTATATTAGACAGCAACTATGGCTACACCTTC. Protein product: CASSILDSNYGYTF.

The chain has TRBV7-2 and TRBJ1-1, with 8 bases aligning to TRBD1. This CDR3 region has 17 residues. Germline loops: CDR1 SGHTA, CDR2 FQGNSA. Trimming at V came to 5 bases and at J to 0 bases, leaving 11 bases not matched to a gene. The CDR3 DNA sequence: TGTGCCAGCAGCCCTTACCAACGACAGGGGTTGAACACTGAAGCTTTCTTT. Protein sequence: CASSPYQRQGLNTEAFF.

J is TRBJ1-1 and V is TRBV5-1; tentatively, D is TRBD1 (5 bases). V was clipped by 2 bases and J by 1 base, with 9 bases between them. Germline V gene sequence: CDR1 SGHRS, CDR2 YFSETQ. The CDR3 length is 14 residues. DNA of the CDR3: TGCGCCAGCAGCTTTGACAGACCGAACACTGAAGCTTTCTTT. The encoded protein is CASSFDRPNTEAFF.

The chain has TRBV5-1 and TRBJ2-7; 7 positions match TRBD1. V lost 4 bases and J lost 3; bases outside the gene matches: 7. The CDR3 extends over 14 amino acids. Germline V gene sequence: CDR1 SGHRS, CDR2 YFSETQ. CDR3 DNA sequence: TGCGCCAGCAGCGGGGGACAGCCGAGCTACGAGCAGTACTTC. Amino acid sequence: CASSGGQPSYEQYF.

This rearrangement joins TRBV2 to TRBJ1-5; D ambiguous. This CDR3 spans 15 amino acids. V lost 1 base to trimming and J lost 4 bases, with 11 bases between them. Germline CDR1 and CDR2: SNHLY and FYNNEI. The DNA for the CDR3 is TGTGCCAGCAGTGAAGGAGGGTATAGGAATCAGCCCCAGCATTTT. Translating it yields CASSEGGYRNQPQHF.

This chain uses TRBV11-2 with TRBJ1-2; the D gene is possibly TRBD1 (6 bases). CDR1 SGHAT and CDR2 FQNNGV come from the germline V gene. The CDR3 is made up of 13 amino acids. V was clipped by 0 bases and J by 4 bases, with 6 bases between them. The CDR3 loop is CASSLDRGYGYTF. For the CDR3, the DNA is TGTGCCAGCAGCTTAGACAGGGGCTATGGCTACACCTTC.

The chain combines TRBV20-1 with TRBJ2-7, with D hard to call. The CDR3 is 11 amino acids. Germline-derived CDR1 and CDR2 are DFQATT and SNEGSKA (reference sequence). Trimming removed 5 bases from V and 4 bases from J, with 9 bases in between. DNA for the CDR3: TGCAGTGCTGCCCGGGTATACGAGCAGTACTTC. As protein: CSAARVYEQYF.

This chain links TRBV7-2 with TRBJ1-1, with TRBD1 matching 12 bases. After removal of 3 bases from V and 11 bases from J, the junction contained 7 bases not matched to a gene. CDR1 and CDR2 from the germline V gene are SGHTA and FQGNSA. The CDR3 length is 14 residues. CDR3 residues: CASSFAGTGGLAFF. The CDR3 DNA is TGTGCCAGCAGCTTTGCCGGGACAGGGGGCTTGGCTTTCTTT.

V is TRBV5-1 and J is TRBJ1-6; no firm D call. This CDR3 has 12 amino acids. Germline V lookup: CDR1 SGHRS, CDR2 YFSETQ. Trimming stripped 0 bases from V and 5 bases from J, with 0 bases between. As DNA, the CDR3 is TGCGCCAGCAGCTTGGATAATTCACCCCTCCACTTT. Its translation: CASSLDNSPLHF.

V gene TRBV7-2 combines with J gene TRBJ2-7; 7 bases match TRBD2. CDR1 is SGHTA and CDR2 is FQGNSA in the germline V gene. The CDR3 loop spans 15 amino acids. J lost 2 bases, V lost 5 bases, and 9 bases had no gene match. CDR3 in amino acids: CASSLTSGTAYEQYF. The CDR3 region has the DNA TGTGCCAGCAGCCTTACCAGCGGGACCGCCTACGAGCAGTACTTC.

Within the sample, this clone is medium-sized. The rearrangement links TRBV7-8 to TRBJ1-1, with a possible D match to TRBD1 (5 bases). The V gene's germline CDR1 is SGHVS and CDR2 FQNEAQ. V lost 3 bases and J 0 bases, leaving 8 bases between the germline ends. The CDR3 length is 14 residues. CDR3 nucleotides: TGTGCCAGCAGCTTGGACAACATGAACACTGAAGCTTTCTTT. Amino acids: CASSLDNMNTEAFF.

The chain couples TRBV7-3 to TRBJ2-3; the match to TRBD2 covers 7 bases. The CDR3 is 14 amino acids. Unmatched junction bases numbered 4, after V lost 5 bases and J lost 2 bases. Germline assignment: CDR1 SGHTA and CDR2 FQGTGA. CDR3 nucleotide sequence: TGTGCCAGCAGCCGGACTAGTTACACAGATACGCAGTATTTT. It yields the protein CASSRTSYTDTQYF.

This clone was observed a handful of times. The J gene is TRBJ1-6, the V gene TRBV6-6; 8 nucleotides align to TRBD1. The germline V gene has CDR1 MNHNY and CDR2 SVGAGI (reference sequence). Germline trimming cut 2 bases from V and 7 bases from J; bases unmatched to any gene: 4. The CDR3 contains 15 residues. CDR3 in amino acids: CASSYGQGQNSPLHF. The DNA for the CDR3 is TGTGCCAGCAGTTACGGACAGGGCCAAAATTCACCCCTCCACTTT.

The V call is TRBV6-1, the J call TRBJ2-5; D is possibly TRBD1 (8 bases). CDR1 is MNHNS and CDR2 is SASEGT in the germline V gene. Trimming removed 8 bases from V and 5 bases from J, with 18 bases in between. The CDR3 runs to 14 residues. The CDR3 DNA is TGTGCCAGCGGGGGGGGGACAGGACGGGAGACCCAGTACTTC. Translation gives CASGGGTGRETQYF.

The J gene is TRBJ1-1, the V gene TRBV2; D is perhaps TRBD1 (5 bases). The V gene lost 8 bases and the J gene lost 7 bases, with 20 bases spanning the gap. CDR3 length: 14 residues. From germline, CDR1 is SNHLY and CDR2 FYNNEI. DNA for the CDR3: TGTGCCAGCCGGGAGGGCCAGGATGGGGGTGAAGCTTTCTTT. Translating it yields CASREGQDGGEAFF.

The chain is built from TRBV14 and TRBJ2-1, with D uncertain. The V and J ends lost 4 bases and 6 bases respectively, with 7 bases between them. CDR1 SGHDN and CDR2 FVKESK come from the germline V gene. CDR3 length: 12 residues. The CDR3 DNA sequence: TGTGCCAGCAGCCTAGTCGGCAATGAGCAGTTCTTC. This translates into CASSLVGNEQFF.

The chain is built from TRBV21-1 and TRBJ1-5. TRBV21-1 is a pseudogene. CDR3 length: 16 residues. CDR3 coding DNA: TGTGCCAGCAGCAGGAGGGGAGGGGCGAGCAATCAGCCCCAGCATTTT. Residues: CASSRRGGASNQPQHF.

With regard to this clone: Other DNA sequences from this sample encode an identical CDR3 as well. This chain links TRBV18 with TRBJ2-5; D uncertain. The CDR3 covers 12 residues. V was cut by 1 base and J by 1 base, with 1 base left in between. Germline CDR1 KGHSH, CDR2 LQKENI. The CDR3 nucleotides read TGTGCCAGCTCACCACGCCAAGAGACCCAGTACTTC. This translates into CASSPRQETQYF.

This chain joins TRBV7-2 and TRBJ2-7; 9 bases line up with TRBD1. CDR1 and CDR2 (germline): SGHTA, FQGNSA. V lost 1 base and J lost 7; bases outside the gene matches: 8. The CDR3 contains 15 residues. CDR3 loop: CASSLDRDRVFEQYF. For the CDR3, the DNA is TGTGCCAGCAGCTTAGACCGGGACAGGGTATTTGAGCAGTACTTC. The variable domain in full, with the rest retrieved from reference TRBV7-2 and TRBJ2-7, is GAGVSQSPSNKVTEKGKDVELRCDPISGHTALYWYRQSLGQGLEFLIYFQGNSAPDKSGLPSDRFSAERTGGSVSTLTIQRTQQEDSAVYLCASSLDRDRVFEQYFGPGTRLTVT.

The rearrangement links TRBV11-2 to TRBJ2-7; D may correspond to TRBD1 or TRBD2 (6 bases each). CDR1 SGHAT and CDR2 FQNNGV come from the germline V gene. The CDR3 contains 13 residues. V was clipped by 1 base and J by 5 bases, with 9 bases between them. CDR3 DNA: TGTGCCAGCAGCTTAGTTAGGGGGGACGAGCAGTACTTC. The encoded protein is CASSLVRGDEQYF.

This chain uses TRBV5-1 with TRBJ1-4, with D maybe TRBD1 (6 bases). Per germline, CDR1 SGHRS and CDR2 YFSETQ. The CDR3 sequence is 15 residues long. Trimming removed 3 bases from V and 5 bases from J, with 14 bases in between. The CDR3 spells CASSSEGGGNEKLFF. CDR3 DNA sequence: TGCGCCAGCAGCTCCGAAGGGGGGGGGAATGAAAAACTGTTTTTT.

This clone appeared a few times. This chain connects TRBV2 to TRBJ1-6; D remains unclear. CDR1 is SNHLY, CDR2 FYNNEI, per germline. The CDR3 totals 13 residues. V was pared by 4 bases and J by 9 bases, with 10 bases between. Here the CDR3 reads CASSGDKGSPLHF. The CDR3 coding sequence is TGTGCCAGCAGTGGGGATAAGGGTTCACCCCTCCACTTT. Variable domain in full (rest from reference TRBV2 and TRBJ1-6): EPEVTQTPSHQVTQMGQEVILRCVPISNHLYFYWYRQILGQKVEFLVSFYNNEISEKSEIFDDQFSVERPDGSNFTLKIRSTKLEDSAMYFCASSGDKGSPLHFGNGTRLTVT.

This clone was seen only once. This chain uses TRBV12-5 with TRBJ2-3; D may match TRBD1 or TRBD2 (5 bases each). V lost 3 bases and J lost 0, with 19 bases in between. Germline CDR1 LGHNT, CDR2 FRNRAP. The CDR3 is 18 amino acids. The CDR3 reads CASGFLPDGAKSTDTQYF. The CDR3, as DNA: TGTGCTAGTGGTTTCCTCCCAGACGGGGCGAAAAGCACAGATACGCAGTATTTT.

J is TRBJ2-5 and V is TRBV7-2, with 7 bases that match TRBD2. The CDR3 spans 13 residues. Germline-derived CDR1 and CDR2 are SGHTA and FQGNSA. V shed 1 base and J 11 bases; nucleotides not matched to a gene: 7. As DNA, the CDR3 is TGTGCCAGCAGCTTAGAGTGGACGGGACTACAGTACTTC. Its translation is CASSLEWTGLQYF.

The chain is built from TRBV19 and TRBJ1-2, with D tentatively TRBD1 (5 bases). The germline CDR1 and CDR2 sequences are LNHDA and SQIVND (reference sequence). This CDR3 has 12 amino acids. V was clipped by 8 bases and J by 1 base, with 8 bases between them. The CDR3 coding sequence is TGTGCCAGTCGGGACGTTAACTATGGCTACACCTTC. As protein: CASRDVNYGYTF. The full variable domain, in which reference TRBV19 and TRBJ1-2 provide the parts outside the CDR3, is DGGITQSPKYLFRKEGQNVTLSCEQNLNHDAMYWYRQDPGQGLRLIYYSQIVNDFQKGDIAEGYSVSREKKESFPLTVTSAQKNPTAFYLCASRDVNYGYTFGSGTRLTVV.